Below, one TCR beta chain is given with its context. What it recognizes is unknown. The sample originates from a study of PD-1 blockade in classical Hodgkin lymphoma. Study-wide results and limits: Relative to healthy donors, newly diagnosed patients reportedly had lower baseline TCR diversity, which was reported as lower still in relapsed/refractory patients. Complete responders showed a baseline diversity that resembled the diversity of newly diagnosed patients.

Time point indicated: cycle 4 day 1 (C4D1), after five to seven weeks of nivolumab. With no exception, relapse followed autologous stem cell transplantation in all patients, and brentuximab vedotin exposure varied. Produced via immunoSEQ multiplex PCR; TCRdb's table is partial and in-frame only. In the table there are tens of thousands of clones, 87% of which are singletons. The TCR originated in a human donor with classical Hodgkin lymphoma. Sample: peripheral blood mononuclear cells (PBMCs), taken before the fourth cycle of nivolumab.

The CDR3 is CASSKSSANTGELFF. The CDR3 coding sequence is TGTGCCAGCAGTAAGTCCTCGGCGAACACCGGGGAGCTGTTTTTT. The gene calls are TRBV25-1 and TRBJ2-2, with D unclear. Germline loops: CDR1 MGHDK, CDR2 SYGVNS. This CDR3 region has 15 residues. Trimming pared 5 bases from V and 0 bases from J, leaving 10 bases between.